Described below is a single T cell receptor beta chain sequence and its context. Its antigen remains unidentified. The CDR3 contains 14 residues. Trimming took off 5 bases at V and 7 bases at J, with 14 bases between the two ends. The V gene's germline CDR1 is SGHDN and CDR2 FVKESK. Measured with immunoSEQ multiplex PCR; TCRdb has only the in-frame clones, and not every one. The top ten hold 6% to 8.5% of the sample, which has around 200,000 clones, 70% to 90% seen once. These data originate in a study of T cell responses to AZD1222 COVID-19 vaccine. Turning to the study itself: Pooling covered second doses at about 4 or about 12 weeks. Whole-study results and caveats: Donors skewed white British and female; clonal diversity was possibly underestimated.

The chain links TRBV14 to TRBJ2-2; D could derive from TRBD1 or TRBD2 (6 bases each). The TCR originated in an adult in good health. The material sequenced was peripheral blood, taken on day 0 of AZD1222 vaccination. This CDR3 reads CASSTRGQVGELFF. In DNA form, the CDR3 reads TGTGCCAGCAGCACTCGGGGGCAGGTCGGGGAGCTGTTTTTT.